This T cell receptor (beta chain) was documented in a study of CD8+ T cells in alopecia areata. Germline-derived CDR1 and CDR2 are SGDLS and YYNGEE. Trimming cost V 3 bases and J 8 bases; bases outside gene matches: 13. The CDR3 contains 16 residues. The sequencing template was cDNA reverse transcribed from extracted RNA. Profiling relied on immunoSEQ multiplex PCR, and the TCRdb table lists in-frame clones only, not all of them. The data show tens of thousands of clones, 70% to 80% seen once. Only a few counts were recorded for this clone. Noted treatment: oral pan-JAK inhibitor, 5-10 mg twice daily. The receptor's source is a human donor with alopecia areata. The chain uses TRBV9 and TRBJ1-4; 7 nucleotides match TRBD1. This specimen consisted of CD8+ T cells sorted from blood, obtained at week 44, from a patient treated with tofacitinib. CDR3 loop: CASSAGDRVSGEKLFF. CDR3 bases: TGTGCCAGCAGCGCAGGCGACAGGGTCTCTGGGGAAAAACTGTTTTTT.